Each of the 8 T cell receptor beta chains below was sequenced from the same sample in a study of blood T cell repertoires in COVID-19. Libraries were prepared by immunoSEQ multiplex PCR; TCRdb keeps only in-frame clonotypes and omits some of them. This repertoire shows about 220,000 clones, almost 85% found once; its top ten account for 2% to 3%. Sequenced input: peripheral blood. These receptors were taken from a woman aged 70 to 79 with COVID-19, enrolled during active disease.

V is TRBV9 and J is TRBJ1-3, with D possibly being TRBD1 (5 bases). The CDR3 contains 13 residues. Trimming removed 4 bases at V and 7 bases at J, with 12 bases between. Germline V lookup: CDR1 SGDLS, CDR2 YYNGEE. CDR3 coding DNA: TGTGCCAGCAGCCAAGGCAGGGCGAACACCATATATTTT. As protein: CASSQGRANTIYF.

This chain links TRBV2 with TRBJ2-7, with 9 positions matching TRBD1. Germline V lookup: CDR1 SNHLY, CDR2 FYNNEI. V lost 4 bases, J lost 2 bases, and 3 bases stayed unmatched. The CDR3 has 14 amino acids. CDR3 DNA sequence: TGTGCCAGCAGTGGGGGACAGGGTCCCTACGAGCAGTACTTC. Translated, it gives CASSGGQGPYEQYF.

In DNA form, the CDR3 reads TGTGCCAGCACCCGGACAAACACTGAAGCTTTCTTT. Residues: CASTRTNTEAFF. The genes are TRBV11-3 and TRBJ1-1, with a possible D match to TRBD1 (5 bases). This CDR3 comprises 12 residues. The V end was cut by 7 bases, the J end by 2 bases, with 8 bases between. Per germline, CDR1 SGHNT and CDR2 YENEEA.

The chain couples TRBV19 to TRBJ1-2; 7 positions match TRBD1. The trim removed 4 bases at V and 8 bases at J, leaving 7 bases unmatched. Germline V CDR1 and CDR2: LNHDA, SQIVND (reference sequence). The CDR3 runs 13 residues. The CDR3 DNA follows: TGTGCCAGTAGTACCCGAGACAGGGAAGGCTACACCTTC. Protein sequence: CASSTRDREGYTF.

The V and J genes are TRBV6-5 and TRBJ2-7, with a tentative D call TRBD1 (6 bases). CDR3 length: 13 amino acids. The V end lost 0 bases, the J end lost 5 bases, and 8 bases lay between the germline ends. The germline gives CDR1 MNHEY, CDR2 SVGAGI. CDR3 in amino acids: CASSYSRGNEQYF. The CDR3 nucleotides read TGTGCCAGCAGTTACTCGAGGGGGAACGAGCAGTACTTC.

The V gene is TRBV27, the J gene TRBJ1-1; D remains unclear. The germline V gene has CDR1 MNHEY and CDR2 SMNVEV (reference sequence). V was trimmed by 6 bases and J by 5 bases, leaving 19 bases between them. This CDR3 comprises 15 residues. CDR3 region: CASRVRVGRDTEAFF. The CDR3 DNA is TGTGCCAGCAGGGTGAGGGTTGGACGGGATACTGAAGCTTTCTTT.

V and J are TRBV19 and TRBJ1-1, with D tentatively TRBD1 (5 bases). The germline CDR1 and CDR2 sequences are LNHDA and SQIVND (reference sequence). The germline V and J ends were trimmed by 4 bases and 2 bases, with 11 bases remaining between them. The CDR3 sequence is 14 residues long. The CDR3 loop is CASSRRGTNTEAFF. In DNA form, the CDR3 reads TGTGCCAGTAGTAGGCGGGGGACCAACACTGAAGCTTTCTTT.

The rearrangement links TRBV6-5 to TRBJ1-1; tentatively, D is TRBD1 (5 bases). In germline, CDR1 is MNHEY, CDR2 SVGAGI. The CDR3 runs to 15 residues. Trimming removed 0 bases at V and 1 base at J, with 9 bases between. The CDR3 loop reads CASSYSTGSNTEAFF. DNA of the CDR3: TGTGCCAGCAGTTACTCCACAGGCTCGAACACTGAAGCTTTCTTT.